The entry below gives a single TCR beta chain sequence along with its context. Data came from immunoSEQ multiplex PCR; TCRdb stores just in-frame clones and leaves some out. The table lists about 80,000 clones, 70% to 90% of them singletons. This entry comes from a study of OX40 agonist ivuxolimab in advanced cancers. V gave up 5 bases and J gave up 8 bases; unmatched junction bases: 7. The CDR3 sequence is 14 residues long. Germline V gives CDR1 MDHEN, CDR2 SYDVKM. The material sequenced was CD4+ or CD8+ T cells sorted from blood, taken in a trial of the OX40 agonist ivuxolimab. The V gene is TRBV28, the J gene TRBJ1-4; TRBD1 aligns across 8 bases. This TCR came from an adult with an advanced solid tumor such as melanoma, head and neck, liver or kidney cancer. The CDR3: CASSQWTGSEKLFF. The CDR3 DNA sequence: TGTGCCAGCAGTCAATGGACAGGGAGCGAAAAACTGTTTTTT.